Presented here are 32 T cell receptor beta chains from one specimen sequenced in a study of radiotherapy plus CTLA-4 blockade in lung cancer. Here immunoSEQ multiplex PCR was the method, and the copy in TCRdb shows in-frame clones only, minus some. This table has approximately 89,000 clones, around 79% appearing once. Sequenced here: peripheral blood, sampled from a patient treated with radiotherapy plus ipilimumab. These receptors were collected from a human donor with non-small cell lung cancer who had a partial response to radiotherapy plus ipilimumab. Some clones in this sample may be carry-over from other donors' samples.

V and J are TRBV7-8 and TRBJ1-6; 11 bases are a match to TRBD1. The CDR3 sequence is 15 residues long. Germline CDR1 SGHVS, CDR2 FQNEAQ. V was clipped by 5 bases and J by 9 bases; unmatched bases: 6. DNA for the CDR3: TGTGCCAGCAGCCCAGGACAGGGGGCGCGTTCACCCCTCCACTTT. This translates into CASSPGQGARSPLHF.

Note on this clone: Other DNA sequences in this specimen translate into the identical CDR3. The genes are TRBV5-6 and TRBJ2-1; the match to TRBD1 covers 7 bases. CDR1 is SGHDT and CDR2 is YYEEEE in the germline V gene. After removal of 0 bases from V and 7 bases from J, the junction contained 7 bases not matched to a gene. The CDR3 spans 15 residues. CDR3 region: CASSLAGGPGNEQFF. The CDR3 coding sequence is TGTGCCAGCAGCTTGGCAGGGGGTCCGGGAAATGAGCAGTTCTTC.

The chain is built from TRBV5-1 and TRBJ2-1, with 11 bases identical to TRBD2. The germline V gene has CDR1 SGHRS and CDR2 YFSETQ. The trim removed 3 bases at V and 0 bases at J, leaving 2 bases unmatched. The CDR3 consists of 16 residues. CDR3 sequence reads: CASSSSGRTSYNEQFF. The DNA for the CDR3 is TGCGCCAGCAGCTCTAGCGGGAGGACCTCCTACAATGAGCAGTTCTTC.

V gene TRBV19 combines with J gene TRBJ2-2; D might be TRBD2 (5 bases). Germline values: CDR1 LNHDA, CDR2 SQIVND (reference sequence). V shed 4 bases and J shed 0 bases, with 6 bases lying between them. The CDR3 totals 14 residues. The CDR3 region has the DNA TGTGCCAGTAGTACGGGGACGAACACCGGGGAGCTGTTTTTT. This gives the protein CASSTGTNTGELFF.

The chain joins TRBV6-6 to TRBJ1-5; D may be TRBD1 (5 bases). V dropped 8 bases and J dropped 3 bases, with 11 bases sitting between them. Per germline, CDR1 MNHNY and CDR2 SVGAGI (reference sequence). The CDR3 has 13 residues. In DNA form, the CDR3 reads TGTGCCAGCTTAGACAGCTTCAATCAGCCCCAGCATTTT. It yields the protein CASLDSFNQPQHF.

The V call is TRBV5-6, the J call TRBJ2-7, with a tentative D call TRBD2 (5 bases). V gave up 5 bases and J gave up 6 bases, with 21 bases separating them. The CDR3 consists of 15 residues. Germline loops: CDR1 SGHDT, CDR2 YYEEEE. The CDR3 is CASRPMGGSTVEQYF. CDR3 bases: TGTGCCAGCAGGCCAATGGGTGGGAGCACCGTCGAGCAGTACTTC.

CDR3 nucleotides: TGTGCCAGCAGCTTAGCCTATGTACCAGAGACCCAGTACTTC. It yields the protein CASSLAYVPETQYF. J is TRBJ2-5 and V is TRBV7-2, with D unresolved. Trimming took off 0 bases at V and 4 bases at J, with 9 bases between the two ends. The CDR3 contains 14 residues. Germline assignment: CDR1 SGHTA and CDR2 FQGNSA.

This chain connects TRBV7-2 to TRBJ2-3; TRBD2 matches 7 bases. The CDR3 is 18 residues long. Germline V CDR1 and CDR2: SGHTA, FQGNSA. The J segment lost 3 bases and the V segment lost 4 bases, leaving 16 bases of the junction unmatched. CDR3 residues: CASSSPVKRGAGTDTQYF. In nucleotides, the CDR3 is TGTGCCAGCAGCTCGCCCGTAAAGCGGGGCGCCGGGACAGATACGCAGTATTTT.

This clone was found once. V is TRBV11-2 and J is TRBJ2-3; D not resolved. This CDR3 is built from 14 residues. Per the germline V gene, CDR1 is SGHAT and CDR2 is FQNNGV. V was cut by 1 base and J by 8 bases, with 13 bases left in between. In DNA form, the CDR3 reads TGTGCCAGCAGCTTAGGTTCTGGCCCAGGTACGCAGTATTTT. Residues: CASSLGSGPGTQYF.

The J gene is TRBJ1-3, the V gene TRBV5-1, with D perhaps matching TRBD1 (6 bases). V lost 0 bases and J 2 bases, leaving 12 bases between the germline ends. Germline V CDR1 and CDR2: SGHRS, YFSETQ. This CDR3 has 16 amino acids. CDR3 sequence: CASSLAAGATGNTIYF. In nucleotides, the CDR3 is TGCGCCAGCAGCTTGGCCGCGGGGGCAACTGGAAACACCATATATTTT. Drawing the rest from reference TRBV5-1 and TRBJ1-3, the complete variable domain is KAGVTQTPRYLIKTRGQQVTLSCSPISGHRSVSWYQQTPGQGLQFLFEYFSETQRNKGNFPGRFSGRQFSNSRSEMNVSTLELGDSALYLCASSLAAGATGNTIYFGEGSWLTVV.

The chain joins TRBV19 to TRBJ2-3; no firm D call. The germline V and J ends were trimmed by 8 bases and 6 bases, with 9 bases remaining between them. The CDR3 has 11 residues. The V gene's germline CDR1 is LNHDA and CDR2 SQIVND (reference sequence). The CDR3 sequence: CASGQMDTQYF. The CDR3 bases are TGTGCCAGTGGGCAGATGGATACGCAGTATTTT.

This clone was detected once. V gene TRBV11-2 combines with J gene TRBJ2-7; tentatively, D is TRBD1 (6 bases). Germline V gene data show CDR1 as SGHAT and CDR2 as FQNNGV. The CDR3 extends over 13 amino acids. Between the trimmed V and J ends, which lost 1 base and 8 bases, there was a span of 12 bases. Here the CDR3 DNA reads TGTGCCAGCAGCTTAGGGGGGCGGGTCCAGCAGTACTTC. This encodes CASSLGGRVQQYF.

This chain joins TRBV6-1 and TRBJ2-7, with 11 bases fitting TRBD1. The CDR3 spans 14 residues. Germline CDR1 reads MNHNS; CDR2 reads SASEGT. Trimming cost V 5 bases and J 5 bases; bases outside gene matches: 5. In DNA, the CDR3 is TGTGCCAGCAGTTCACGGACAGGGGGCCACGAGCAGTACTTC. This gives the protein CASSSRTGGHEQYF.

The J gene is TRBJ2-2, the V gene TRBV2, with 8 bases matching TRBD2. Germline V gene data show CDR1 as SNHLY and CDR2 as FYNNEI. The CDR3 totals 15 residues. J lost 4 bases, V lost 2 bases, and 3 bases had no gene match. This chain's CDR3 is CASSEIGGATGELFF. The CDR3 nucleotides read TGTGCCAGCAGTGAAATCGGGGGGGCCACCGGGGAGCTGTTTTTT.

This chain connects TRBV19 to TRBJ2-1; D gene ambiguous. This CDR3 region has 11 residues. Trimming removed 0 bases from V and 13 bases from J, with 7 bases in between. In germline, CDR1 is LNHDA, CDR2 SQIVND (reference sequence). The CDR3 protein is CASSIELHQFF. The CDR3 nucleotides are TGTGCCAGTAGTATAGAACTCCACCAGTTCTTC.

The CDR3, as DNA: TGTGCCAGTACCGTGAGCAGGGGTCGCACCGGGGAGCTGTTTTTT. Translated: CASTVSRGRTGELFF. This rearrangement joins TRBV19 to TRBJ2-2; a weak D match, TRBD1 (6 bases). Germline V gene sequence: CDR1 LNHDA, CDR2 SQIVND (reference sequence). The germline V and J ends were trimmed by 7 bases and 4 bases, with 16 bases remaining between them. The CDR3 extends over 15 amino acids.

The CDR3 is CASRVRETGGNNEQFF. CDR3 in DNA: TGTGCCAGCAGAGTTAGGGAAACGGGGGGGAACAATGAGCAGTTCTTC. The chain couples TRBV6-6 to TRBJ2-1; 8 nucleotides match TRBD2. The CDR3 loop spans 16 amino acids. Germline V gene lookup returns CDR1 MNHNY and CDR2 SVGAGI (reference sequence). Trimming cost V 6 bases and J 5 bases; bases outside gene matches: 12.

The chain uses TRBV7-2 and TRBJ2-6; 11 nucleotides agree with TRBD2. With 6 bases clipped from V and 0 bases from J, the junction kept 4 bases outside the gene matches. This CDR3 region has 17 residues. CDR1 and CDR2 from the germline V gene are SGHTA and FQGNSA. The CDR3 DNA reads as TGTGCCAGCAGATTACTAGCGGGGGCCTCTGGGGCCAACGTCCTGACTTTC. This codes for CASRLLAGASGANVLTF.

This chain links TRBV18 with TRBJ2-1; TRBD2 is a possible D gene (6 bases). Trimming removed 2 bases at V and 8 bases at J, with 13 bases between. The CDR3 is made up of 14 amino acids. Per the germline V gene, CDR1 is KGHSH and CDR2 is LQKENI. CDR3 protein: CASSPTRGTDEQFF. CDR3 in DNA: TGTGCCAGCTCACCAACACGCGGGACCGATGAGCAGTTCTTC.

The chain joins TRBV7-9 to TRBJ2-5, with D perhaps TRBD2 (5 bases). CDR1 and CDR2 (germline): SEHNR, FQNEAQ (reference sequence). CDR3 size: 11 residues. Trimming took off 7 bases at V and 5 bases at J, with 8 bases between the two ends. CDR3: CASTREETQYF. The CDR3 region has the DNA TGTGCCAGCACGAGGGAGGAGACCCAGTACTTC.

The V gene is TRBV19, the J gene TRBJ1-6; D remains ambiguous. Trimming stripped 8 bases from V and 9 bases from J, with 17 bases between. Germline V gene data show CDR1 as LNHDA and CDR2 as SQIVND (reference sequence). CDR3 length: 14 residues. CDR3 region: CASGTGLRASPLHF. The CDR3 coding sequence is TGTGCCAGTGGAACCGGGTTGAGGGCTTCACCCCTCCACTTT. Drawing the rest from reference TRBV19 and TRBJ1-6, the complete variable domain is DGGITQSPKYLFRKEGQNVTLSCEQNLNHDAMYWYRQDPGQGLRLIYYSQIVNDFQKGDIAEGYSVSREKKESFPLTVTSAQKNPTAFYLCASGTGLRASPLHFGNGTRLTVT.

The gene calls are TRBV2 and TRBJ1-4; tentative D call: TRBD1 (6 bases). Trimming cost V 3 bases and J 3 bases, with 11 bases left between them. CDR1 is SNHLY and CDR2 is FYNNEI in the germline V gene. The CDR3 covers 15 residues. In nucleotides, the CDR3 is TGTGCCAGCAGTGATGGACAGCCGCCTAATGAAAAACTGTTTTTT. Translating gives CASSDGQPPNEKLFF. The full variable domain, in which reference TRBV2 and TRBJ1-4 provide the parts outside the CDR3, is EPEVTQTPSHQVTQMGQEVILRCVPISNHLYFYWYRQILGQKVEFLVSFYNNEISEKSEIFDDQFSVERPDGSNFTLKIRSTKLEDSAMYFCASSDGQPPNEKLFFGSGTQLSVL.

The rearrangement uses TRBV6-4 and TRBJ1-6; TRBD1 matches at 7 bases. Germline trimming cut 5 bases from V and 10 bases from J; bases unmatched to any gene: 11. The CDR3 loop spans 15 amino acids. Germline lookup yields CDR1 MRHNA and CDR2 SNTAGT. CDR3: CASSRDSAVNSPLHF. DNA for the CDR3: TGTGCCAGCAGTCGGGACAGCGCGGTTAACTCACCCCTCCACTTT.

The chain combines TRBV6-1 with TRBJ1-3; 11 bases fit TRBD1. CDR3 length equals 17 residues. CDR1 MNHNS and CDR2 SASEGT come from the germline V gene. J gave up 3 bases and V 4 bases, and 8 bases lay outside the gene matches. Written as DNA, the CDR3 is TGTGCCAGCAGTGTGTACGGACAGGGGGCGGGTGGAAACACCATATATTTT. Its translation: CASSVYGQGAGGNTIYF.

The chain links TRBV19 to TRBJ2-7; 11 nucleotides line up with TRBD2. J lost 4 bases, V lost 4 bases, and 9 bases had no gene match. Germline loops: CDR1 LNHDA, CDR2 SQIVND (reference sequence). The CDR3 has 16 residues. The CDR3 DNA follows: TGTGCCAGTAGTAACTCCCCCGGGACTAGCGGTTACGAGCAGTACTTC. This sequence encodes CASSNSPGTSGYEQYF.

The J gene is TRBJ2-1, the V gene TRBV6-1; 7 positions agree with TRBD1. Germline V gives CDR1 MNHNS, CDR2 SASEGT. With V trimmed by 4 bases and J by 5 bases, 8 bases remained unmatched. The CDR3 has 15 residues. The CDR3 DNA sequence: TGTGCCAGCAGTGCCGGGACAGTGATCAACAATGAGCAGTTCTTC. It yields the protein CASSAGTVINNEQFF.

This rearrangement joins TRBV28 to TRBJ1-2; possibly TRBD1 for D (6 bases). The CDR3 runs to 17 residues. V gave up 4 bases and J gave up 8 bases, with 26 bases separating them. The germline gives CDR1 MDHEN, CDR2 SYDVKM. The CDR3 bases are TGTGCCAGCAGTTCACTAAACACCAAAGACAGGTGGATGGGCTACACCTTC. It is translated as CASSSLNTKDRWMGYTF.

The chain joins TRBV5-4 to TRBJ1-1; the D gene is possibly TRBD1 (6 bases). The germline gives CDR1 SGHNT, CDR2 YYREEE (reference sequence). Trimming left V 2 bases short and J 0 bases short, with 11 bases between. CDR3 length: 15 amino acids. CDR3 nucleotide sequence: TGTGCCAGCAGCTTTATTGCAGGGGTGAACACTGAAGCTTTCTTT. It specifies CASSFIAGVNTEAFF.

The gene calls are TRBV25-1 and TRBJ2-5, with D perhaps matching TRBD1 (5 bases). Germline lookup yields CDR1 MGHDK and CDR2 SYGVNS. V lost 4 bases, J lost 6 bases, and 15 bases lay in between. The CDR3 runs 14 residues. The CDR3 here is CASSGQGRVQTQYF. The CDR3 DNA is TGTGCCAGCAGTGGGCAGGGAAGGGTCCAGACCCAGTACTTC. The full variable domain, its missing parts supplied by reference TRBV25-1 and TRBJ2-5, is EADIYQTPRYLVIGTGKKITLECSQTMGHDKMYWYQQDPGMELHLIHYSYGVNSTEKGDLSSESTVSRIRTEHFPLTLESARPSHTSQYLCASSGQGRVQTQYFGPGTRLLVL.

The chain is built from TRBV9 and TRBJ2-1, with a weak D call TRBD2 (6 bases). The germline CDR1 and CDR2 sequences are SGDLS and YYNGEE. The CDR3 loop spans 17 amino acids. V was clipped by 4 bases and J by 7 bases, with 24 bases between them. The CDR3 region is CASSLSSGVGWGNEQFF. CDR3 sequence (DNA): TGTGCCAGCAGCCTCTCGTCGGGGGTGGGATGGGGGAATGAGCAGTTCTTC.

The CDR3 here is CASSWRLAGQETQYF. The CDR3 region has the DNA TGTGCCAGCAGCTGGAGACTAGCGGGACAAGAGACCCAGTACTTC. J is TRBJ2-5 and V is TRBV4-2; 11 bases match TRBD2. Looked up from germline, CDR1 is LGHNA and CDR2 is YNFKEQ. The V segment lost 5 bases and the J segment 2 bases; nucleotides outside the gene matches: 4. CDR3 length: 15 residues.

CDR3 sequence reads: CASSGDRGLINQPQHF. The CDR3 coding sequence is TGTGCCAGCAGTGGGGACAGGGGCTTGATAAATCAGCCCCAGCATTTT. This chain joins TRBV2 and TRBJ1-5; TRBD1 matches 10 bases. Trimming removed 4 bases from V and 4 bases from J; junction bases left unmatched: 7. This CDR3 is built from 16 residues. CDR1 is SNHLY and CDR2 is FYNNEI in the germline V gene.